This T cell receptor (beta chain) is drawn from a study of Ad26.COV2.S vaccination and SARS-CoV-2 variants. The V and J ends lost 0 bases and 5 bases respectively, with 5 bases between them. The CDR3 has 11 amino acids. The V gene's germline CDR1 is DFQATT and CDR2 SNEGSKA (reference sequence). TCRdb's copy holds only in-frame clones and misses some; the assay was immunoSEQ multiplex PCR. The sample consists of some 640,000 clones, about 89% of them appearing once. Treatment indicated: around 19 received Ad26.COV2.S at low or high dose, single or two shots; about five received placebo; per-sample allocation not given. Material that was analyzed had been drawn on day 63 after the first vaccine or placebo injection. An adult donor aged 18-55 years was enrolled in Boston.

The TCR originated in a person aged 18-65 years who received the Ad26.COV2.S COVID-19 vaccine or a placebo. The chain carries TRBV20-1 and TRBJ2-7; D call uncertain. Sequencing was performed on peripheral blood, taken in a trial of Ad26.COV2.S vaccine versus placebo. CDR3 DNA: TGCAGTGCTAGAGACCGAGACGAGCAGTACTTC. The encoded protein is CSARDRDEQYF.